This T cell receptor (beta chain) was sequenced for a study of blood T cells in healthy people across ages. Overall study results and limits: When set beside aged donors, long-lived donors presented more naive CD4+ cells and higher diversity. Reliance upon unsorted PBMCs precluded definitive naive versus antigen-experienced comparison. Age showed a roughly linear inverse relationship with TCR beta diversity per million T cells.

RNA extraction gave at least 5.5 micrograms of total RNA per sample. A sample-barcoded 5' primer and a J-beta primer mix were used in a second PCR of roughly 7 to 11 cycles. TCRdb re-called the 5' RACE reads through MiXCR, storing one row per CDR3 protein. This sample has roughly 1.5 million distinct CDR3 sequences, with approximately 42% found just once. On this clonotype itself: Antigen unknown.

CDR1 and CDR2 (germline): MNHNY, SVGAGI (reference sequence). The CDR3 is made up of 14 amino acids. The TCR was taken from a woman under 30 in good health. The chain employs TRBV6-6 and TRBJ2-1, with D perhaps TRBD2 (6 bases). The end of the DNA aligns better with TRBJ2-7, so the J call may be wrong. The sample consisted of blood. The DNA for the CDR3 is TGTGCCAGTAGTCGGAGGGAGAGCTACAATGAGCAGTACTTC. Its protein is CASSRRESYNEQYF.